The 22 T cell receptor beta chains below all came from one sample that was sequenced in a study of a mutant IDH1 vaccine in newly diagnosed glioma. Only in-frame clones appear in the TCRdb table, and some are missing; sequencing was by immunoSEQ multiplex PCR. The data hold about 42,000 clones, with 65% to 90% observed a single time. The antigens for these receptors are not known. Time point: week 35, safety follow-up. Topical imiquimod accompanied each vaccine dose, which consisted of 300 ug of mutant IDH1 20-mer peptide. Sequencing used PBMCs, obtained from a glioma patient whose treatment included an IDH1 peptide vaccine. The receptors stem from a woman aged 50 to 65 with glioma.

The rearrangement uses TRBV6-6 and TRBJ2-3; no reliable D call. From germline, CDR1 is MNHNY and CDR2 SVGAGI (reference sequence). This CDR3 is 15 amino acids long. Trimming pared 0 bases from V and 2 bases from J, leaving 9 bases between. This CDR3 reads CASSYSPINTDTQYF. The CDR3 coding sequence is TGTGCCAGCAGTTACTCGCCGATTAACACAGATACGCAGTATTTT.

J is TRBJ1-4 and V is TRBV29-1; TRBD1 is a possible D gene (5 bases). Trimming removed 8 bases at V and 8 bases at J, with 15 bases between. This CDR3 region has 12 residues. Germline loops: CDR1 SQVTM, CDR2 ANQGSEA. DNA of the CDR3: TGCAGCATCACTTACGGGGACGAAAAACTGTTTTTT. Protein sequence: CSITYGDEKLFF.

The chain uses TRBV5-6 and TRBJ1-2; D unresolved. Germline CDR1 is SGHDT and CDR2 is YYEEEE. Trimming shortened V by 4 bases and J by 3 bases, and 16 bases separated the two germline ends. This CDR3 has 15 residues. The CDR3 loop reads CASSPAGGRDYGYTF. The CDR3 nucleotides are TGTGCCAGCAGCCCTGCAGGAGGACGGGACTATGGCTACACCTTC.

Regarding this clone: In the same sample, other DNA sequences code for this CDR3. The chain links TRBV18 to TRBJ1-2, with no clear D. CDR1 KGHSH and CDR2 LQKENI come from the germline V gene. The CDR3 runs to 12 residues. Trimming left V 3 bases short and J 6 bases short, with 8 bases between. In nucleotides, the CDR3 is TGTGCCAGCTCACCCCGCGGAGATGGCTACACCTTC. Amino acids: CASSPRGDGYTF.

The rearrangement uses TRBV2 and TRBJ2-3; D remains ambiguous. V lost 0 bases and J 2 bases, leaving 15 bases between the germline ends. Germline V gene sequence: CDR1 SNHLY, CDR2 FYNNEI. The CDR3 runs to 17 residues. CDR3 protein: CASSEAWRDKNTDTQYF. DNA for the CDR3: TGTGCCAGCAGTGAAGCGTGGAGAGATAAAAACACAGATACGCAGTATTTT.

The CDR3 is CATRVTGVSGANVLTF. CDR3 nucleotide sequence: TGTGCCACCAGGGTGACAGGGGTATCTGGGGCCAACGTCCTGACTTTC. This sequence joins TRBV5-6 and TRBJ2-6, with TRBD1 matching 8 bases. The CDR3 is 16 residues long. Losses at the gene ends were 9 bases for V and 1 base for J; bases not matched to a gene: 9. Germline loops: CDR1 SGHDT, CDR2 YYEEEE. The entire variable domain, with the rest obtained from reference TRBV5-6 and TRBJ2-6, is as follows: DAGVTQSPTHLIKTRGQQVTLRCSPKSGHDTVSWYQQALGQGPQFIFQYYEEEERQRGNFPDRFSGHQFPNYSSELNVNALLLGDSALYLCATRVTGVSGANVLTFGAGSRLTVL.

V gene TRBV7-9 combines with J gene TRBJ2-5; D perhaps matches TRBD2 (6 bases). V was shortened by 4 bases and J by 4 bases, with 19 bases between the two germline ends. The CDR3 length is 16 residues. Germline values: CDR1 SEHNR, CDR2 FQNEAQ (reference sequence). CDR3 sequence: CASSSRGGGNLETQYF. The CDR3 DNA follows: TGTGCCAGCAGCTCCCGTGGTGGGGGGAATTTAGAGACCCAGTACTTC.

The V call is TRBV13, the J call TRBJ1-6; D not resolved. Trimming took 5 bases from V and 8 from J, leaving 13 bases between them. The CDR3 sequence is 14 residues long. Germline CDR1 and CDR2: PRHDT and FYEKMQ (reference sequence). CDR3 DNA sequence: TGTGCCAGCAGCACCCGGGCCGACTATTCACCCCTCCACTTT. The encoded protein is CASSTRADYSPLHF.

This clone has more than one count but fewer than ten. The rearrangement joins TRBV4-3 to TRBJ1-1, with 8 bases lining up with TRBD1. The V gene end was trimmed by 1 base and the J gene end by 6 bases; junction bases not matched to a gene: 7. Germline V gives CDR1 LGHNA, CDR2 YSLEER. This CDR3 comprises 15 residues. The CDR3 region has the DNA TGCGCCAGCAGCCAAGGACAGGGGCGACGCTCTGAAGCTTTCTTT. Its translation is CASSQGQGRRSEAFF.

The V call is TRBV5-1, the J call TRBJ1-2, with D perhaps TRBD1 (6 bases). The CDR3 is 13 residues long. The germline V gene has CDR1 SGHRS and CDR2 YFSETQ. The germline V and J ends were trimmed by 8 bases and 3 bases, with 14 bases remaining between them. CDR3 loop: CASTLDRDYGYTF. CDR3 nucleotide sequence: TGCGCCAGTACCCTGGACAGAGACTATGGCTACACCTTC.

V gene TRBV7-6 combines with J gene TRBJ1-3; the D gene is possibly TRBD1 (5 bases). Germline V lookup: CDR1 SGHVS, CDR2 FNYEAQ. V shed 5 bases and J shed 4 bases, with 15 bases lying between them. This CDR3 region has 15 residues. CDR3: CASSRVGVGGNTIYF. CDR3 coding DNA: TGTGCCAGCAGCCGCGTAGGGGTAGGAGGAAACACCATATATTTT.

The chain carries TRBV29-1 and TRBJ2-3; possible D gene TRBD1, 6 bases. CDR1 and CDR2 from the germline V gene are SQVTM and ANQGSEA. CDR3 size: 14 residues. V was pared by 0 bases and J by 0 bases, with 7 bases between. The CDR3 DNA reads TGCAGCGTTGAAGATCAGGGGAGCACAGATACGCAGTATTTT. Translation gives CSVEDQGSTDTQYF.

In nucleotides, the CDR3 is TGTGCCAGCAGTTATACCTCAGGAAGTTCTGGAAACACCATATATTTT. This encodes CASSYTSGSSGNTIYF. The chain has TRBV27 and TRBJ1-3; the D is unclear. The CDR3 loop spans 16 amino acids. The germline V gene encodes CDR1 MNHEY and CDR2 SMNVEV (reference sequence). The germline V and J ends were trimmed by 4 bases and 1 base, with 14 bases remaining between them.

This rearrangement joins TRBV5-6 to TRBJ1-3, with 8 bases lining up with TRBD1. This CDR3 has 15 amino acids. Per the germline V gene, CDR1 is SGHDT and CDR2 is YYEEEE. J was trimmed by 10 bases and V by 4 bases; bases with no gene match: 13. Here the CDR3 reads CASSVRRQGLRTIYF. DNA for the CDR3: TGTGCCAGCAGCGTCAGGCGACAGGGGTTAAGAACCATATATTTT.

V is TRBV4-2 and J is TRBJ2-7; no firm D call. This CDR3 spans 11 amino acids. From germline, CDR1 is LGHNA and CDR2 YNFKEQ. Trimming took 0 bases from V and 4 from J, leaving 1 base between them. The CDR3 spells CASSQEYEQYF. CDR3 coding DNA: TGTGCCAGCAGCCAAGAGTACGAGCAGTACTTC.

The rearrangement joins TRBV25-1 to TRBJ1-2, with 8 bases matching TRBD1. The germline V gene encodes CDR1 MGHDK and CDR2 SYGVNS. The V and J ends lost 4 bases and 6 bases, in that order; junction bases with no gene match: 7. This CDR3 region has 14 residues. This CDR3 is CASSGPGGLNGYTF. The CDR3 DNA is TGTGCCAGCAGTGGCCCAGGGGGCTTGAATGGCTACACCTTC.

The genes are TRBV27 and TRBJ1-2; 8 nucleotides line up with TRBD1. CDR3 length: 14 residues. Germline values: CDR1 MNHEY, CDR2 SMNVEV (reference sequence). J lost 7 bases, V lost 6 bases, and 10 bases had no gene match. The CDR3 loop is CASRPTGVISGYTF. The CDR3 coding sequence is TGTGCCAGCAGACCGACAGGGGTGATAAGTGGCTACACCTTC.

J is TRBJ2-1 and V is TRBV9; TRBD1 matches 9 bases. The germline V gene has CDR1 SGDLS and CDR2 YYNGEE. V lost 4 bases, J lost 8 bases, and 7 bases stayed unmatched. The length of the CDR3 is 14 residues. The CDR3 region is CASSKVGQGDEQFF. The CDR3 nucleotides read TGTGCCAGCAGCAAAGTGGGACAGGGTGATGAGCAGTTCTTC.

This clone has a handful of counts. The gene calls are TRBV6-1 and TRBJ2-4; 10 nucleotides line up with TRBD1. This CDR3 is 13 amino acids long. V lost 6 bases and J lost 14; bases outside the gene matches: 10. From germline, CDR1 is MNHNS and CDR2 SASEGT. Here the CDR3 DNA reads TGTGCCAGCAGGTCGGGACAGGGGACCCTAGAGTACTTC. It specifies CASRSGQGTLEYF.

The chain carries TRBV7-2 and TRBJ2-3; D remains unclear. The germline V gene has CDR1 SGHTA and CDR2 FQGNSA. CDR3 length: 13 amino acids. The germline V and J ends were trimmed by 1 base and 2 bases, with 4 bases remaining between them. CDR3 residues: CASSLGVTDTQYF. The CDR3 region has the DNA TGTGCCAGCAGCTTAGGTGTCACAGATACGCAGTATTTT.

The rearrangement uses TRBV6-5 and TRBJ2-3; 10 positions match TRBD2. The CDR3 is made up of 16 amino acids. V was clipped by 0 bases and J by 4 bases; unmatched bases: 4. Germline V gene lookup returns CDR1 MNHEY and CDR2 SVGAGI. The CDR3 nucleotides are TGTGCCAGCAGTTACTCCAGCGGGGGGGCCGCAGATACGCAGTATTTT. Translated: CASSYSSGGAADTQYF.

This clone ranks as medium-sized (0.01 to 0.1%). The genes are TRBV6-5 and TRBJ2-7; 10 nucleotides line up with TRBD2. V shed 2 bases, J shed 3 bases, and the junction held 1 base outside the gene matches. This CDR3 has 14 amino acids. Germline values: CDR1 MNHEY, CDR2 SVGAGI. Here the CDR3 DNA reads TGTGCCAGCAGTTACAGCGGGGGGGGCTACGAGCAGTACTTC. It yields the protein CASSYSGGGYEQYF.